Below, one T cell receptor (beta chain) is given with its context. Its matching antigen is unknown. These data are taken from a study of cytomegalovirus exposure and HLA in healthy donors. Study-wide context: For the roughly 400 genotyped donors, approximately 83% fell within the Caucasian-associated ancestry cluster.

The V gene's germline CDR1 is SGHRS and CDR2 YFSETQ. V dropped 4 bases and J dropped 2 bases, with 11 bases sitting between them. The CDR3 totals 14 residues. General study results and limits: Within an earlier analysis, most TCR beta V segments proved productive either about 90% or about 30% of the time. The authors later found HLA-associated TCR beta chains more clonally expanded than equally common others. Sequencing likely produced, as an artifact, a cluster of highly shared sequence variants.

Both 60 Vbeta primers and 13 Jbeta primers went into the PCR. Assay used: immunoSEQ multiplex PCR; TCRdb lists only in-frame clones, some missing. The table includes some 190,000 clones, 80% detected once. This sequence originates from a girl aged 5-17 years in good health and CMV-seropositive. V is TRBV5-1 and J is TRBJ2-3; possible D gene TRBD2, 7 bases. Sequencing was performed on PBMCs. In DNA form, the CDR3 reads TGCGCCAGCAGCAAAGGGGGGGACACAGATACGCAGTATTTT. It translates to CASSKGGDTDTQYF.